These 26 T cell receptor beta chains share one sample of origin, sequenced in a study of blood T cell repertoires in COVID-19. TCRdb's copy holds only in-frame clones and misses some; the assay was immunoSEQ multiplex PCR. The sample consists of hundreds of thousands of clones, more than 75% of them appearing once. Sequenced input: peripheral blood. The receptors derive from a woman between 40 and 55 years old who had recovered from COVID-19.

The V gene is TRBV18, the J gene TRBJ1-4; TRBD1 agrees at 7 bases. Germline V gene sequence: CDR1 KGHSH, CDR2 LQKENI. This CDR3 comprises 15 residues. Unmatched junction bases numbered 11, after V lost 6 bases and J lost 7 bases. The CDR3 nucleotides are TGTGCCAGCTCGTCCACACAGGGGCTGGGTGAAAAACTGTTTTTT. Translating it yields CASSSTQGLGEKLFF.

Here the CDR3 DNA reads TGCGCCAGCAGCCCGGCAGGGTCGAACTACAATGAGCAGTTCTTC. Amino acids: CASSPAGSNYNEQFF. The chain links TRBV5-1 to TRBJ2-1, with a possible D match to TRBD1 (5 bases). V was shortened by 4 bases and J by 3 bases, with 14 bases between the two germline ends. Germline loops: CDR1 SGHRS, CDR2 YFSETQ. The CDR3 has 15 amino acids.

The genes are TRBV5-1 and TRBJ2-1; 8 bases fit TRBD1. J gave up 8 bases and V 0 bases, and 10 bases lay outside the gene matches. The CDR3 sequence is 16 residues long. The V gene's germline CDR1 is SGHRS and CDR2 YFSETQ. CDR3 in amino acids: CASSLEVDRVGDEQFF. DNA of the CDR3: TGCGCCAGCAGCTTGGAGGTGGACAGGGTGGGGGATGAGCAGTTCTTC.

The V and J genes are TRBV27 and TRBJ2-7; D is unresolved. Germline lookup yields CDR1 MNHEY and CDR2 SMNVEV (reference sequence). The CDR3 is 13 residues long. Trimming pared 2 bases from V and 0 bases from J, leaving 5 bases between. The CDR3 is CASSLKLSYEQYF. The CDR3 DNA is TGTGCCAGCAGTTTAAAGCTCTCCTACGAGCAGTACTTC.

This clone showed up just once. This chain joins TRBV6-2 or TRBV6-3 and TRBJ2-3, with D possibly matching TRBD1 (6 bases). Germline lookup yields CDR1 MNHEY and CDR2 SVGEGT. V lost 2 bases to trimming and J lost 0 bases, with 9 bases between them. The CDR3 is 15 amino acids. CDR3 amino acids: CASSYLGASTDTQYF. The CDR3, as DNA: TGTGCCAGCAGTTACCTGGGGGCAAGCACAGATACGCAGTATTTT.

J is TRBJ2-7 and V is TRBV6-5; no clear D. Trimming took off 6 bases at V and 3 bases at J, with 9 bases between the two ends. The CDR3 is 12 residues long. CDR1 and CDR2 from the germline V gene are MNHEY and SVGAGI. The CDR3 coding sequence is TGTGCCAGCAGCGAGGTCAACTACGAGCAGTACTTC. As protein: CASSEVNYEQYF.

The CDR3 nucleotides read TGTGCCAGCAGTTTGACAGGTTCCTACGAGCAGTACTTC. This encodes CASSLTGSYEQYF. The rearrangement uses TRBV6-5 and TRBJ2-7; TRBD1 might be the D (6 bases). Trimming removed 4 bases from V and 1 base from J, with 8 bases in between. The germline CDR1 and CDR2 sequences are MNHEY and SVGAGI. The CDR3 has 13 residues.

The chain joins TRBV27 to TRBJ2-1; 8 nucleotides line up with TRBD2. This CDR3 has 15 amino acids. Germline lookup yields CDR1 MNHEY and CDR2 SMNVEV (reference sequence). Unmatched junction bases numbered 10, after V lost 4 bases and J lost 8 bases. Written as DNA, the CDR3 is TGTGCCAGCAGTTGGGGGGCTAGCGGGTTCGATGAGCAGTTCTTC. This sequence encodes CASSWGASGFDEQFF.

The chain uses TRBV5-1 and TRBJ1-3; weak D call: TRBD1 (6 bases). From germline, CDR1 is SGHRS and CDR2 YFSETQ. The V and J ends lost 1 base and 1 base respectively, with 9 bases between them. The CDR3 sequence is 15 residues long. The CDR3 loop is CASSLWGQSGNTIYF. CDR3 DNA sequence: TGCGCCAGCAGCTTGTGGGGACAATCTGGAAACACCATATATTTT.

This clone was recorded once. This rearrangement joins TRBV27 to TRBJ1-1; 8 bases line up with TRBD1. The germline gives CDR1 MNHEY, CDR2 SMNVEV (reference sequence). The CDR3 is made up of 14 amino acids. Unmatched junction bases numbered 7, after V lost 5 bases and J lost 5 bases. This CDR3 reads CASSTDRVRTEAFF. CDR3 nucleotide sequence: TGTGCCAGCAGTACGGACAGGGTAAGGACTGAAGCTTTCTTT.

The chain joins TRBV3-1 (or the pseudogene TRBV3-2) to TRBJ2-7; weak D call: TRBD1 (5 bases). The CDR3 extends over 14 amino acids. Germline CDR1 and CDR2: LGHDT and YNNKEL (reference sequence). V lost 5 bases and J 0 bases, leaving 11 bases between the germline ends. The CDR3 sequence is CASSMTASSYEQYF. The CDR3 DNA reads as TGTGCCAGCAGCATGACAGCGAGCTCCTACGAGCAGTACTTC.

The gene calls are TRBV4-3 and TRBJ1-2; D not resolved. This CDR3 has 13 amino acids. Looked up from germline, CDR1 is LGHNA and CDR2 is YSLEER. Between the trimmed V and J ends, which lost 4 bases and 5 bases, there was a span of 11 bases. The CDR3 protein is CASSPLGGYGYTF. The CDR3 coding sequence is TGCGCCAGCAGCCCACTTGGAGGGTATGGCTACACCTTC.

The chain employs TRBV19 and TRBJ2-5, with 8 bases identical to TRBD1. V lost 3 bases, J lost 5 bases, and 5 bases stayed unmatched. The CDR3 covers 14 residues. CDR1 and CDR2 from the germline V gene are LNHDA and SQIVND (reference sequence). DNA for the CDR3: TGTGCCAGTAGTATTGGACAGGGTGGGGAGACCCAGTACTTC. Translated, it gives CASSIGQGGETQYF.

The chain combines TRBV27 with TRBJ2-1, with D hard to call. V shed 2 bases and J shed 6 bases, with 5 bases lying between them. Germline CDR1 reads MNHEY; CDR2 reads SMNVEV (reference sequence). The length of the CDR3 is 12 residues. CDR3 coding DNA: TGTGCCAGCAGTTTAAATATCAATGAGCAGTTCTTC. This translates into CASSLNINEQFF.

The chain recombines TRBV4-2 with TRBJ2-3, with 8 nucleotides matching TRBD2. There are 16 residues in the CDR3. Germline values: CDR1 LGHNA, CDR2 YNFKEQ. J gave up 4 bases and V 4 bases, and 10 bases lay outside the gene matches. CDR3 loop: CASSPRGRTSPDTQYF. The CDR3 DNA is TGTGCCAGCAGCCCCCGGGGGAGGACTAGCCCAGATACGCAGTATTTT.

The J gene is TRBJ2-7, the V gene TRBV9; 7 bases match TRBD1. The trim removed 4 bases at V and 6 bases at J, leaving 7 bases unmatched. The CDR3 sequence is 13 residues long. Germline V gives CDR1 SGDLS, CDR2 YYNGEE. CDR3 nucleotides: TGTGCCAGCAGCCGGACACAGGGGTTCGAGCAGTACTTC. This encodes CASSRTQGFEQYF.

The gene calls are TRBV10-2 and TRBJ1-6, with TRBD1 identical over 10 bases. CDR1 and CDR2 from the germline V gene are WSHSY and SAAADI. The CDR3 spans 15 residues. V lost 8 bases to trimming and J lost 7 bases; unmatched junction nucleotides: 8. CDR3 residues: CASRGGQGLNSPLHF. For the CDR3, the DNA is TGCGCCAGCCGGGGGGGACAGGGGCTCAATTCACCCCTCCACTTT.

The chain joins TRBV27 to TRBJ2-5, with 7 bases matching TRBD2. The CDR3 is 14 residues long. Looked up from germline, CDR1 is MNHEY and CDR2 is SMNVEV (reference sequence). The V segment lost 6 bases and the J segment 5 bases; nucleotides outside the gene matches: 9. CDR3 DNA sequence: TGTGCCAGCAGCCCTCGACTAGCTCGGGAGACCCAGTACTTC. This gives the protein CASSPRLARETQYF.

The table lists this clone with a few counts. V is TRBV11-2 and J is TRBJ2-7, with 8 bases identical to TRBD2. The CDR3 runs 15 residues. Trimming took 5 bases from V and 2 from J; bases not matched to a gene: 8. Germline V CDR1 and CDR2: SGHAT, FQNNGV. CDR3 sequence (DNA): TGTGCCAGCAGCGCCGGGAGGGGCGGGACCTACGAGCAGTACTTC. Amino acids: CASSAGRGGTYEQYF.

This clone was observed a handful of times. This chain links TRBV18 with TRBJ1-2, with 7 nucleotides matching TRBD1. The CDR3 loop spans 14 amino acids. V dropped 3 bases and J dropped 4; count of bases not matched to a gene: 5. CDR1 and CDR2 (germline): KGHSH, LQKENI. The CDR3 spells CASSPQGGIYGYTF. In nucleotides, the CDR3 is TGTGCCAGCTCACCTCAGGGGGGAATCTATGGCTACACCTTC.

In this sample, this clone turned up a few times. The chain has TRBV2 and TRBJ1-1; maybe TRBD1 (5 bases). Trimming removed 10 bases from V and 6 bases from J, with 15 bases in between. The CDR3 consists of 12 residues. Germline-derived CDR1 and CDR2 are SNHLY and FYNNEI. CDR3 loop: CATLRGGAEAFF. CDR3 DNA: TGTGCCACCCTGCGGGGAGGGGCTGAAGCTTTCTTT.

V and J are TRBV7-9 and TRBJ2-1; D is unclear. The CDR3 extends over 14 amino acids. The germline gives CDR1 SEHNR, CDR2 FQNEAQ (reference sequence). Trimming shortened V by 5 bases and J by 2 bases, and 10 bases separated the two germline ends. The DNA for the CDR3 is TGTGCCAGCAGCGCCCTAGTAGCCTACAATGAGCAGTTCTTC. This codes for CASSALVAYNEQFF. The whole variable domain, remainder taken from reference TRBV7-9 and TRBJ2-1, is DTGVSQNPRHKITKRGQNVTFRCDPISEHNRLYWYRQTLGQGPEFLTYFQNEAQLEKSRLLSDRFSAERPKGSFSTLEIQRTEQGDSAMYLCASSALVAYNEQFFGPGTRLTVL.

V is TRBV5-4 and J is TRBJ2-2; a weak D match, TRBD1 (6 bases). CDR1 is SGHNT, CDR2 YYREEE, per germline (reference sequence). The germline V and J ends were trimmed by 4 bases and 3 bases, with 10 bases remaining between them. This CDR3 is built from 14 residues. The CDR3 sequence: CASSPRQDTGELFF. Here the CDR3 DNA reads TGTGCCAGCAGCCCCCGACAGGACACCGGGGAGCTGTTTTTT.

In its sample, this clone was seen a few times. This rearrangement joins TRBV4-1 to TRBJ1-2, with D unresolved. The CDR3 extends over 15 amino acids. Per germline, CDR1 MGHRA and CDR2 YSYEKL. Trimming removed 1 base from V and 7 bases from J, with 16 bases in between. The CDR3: CASSQGLRGAPGYTF. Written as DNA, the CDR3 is TGCGCCAGCAGCCAAGGTTTGCGGGGTGCGCCTGGCTACACCTTC.

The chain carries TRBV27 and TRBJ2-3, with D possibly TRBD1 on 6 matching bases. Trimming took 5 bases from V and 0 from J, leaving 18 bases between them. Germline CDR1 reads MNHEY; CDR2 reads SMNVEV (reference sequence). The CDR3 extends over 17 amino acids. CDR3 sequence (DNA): TGTGCCAGCAGTCCGAGACCACAGGGAATTAGCACAGATACGCAGTATTTT. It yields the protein CASSPRPQGISTDTQYF.

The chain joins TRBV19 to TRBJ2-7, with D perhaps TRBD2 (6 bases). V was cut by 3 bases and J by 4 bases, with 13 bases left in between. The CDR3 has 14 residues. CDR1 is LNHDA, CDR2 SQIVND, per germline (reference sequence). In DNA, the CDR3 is TGTGCCAGTAGTATCATGGAGGGGCCTTACGAGCAGTACTTC. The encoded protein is CASSIMEGPYEQYF.